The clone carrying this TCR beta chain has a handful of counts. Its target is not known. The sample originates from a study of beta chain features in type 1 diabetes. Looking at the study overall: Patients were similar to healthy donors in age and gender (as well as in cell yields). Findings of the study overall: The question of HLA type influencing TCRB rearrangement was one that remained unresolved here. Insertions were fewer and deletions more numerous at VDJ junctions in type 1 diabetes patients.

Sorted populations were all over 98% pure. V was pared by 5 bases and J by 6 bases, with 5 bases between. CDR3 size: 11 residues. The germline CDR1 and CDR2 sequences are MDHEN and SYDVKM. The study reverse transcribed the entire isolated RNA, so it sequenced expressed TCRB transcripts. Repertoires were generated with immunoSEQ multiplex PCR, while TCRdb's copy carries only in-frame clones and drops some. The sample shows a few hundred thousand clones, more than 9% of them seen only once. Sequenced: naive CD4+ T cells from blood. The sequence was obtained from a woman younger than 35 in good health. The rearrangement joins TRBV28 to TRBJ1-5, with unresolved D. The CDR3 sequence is CASSIFQPQHF. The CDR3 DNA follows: TGTGCCAGCAGTATCTTTCAGCCCCAGCATTTT. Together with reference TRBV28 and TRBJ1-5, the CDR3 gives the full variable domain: DVKVTQSSRYLVKRTGEKVFLECVQDMDHENMFWYRQDPGLGLRLIYFSYDVKMKEKGDIPEGYSVSREKKERFSLILESASTNQTSMYLCASSIFQPQHFGDGTRLSIL.